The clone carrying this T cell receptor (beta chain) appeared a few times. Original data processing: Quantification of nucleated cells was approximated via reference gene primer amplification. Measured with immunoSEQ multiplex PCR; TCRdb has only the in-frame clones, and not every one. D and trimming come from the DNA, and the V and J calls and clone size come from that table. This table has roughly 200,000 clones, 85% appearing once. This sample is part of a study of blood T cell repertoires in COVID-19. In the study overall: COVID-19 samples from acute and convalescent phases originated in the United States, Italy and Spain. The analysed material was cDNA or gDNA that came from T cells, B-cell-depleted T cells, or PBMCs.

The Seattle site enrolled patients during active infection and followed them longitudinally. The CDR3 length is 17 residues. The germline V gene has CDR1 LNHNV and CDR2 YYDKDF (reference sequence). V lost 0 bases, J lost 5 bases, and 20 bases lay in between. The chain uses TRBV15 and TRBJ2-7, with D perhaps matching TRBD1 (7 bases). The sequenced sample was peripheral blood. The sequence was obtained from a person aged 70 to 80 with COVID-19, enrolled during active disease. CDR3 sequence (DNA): TGTGCCACCAGCAGAGATCGTAACGCCAGGGGGGCAGACGAGCAGTACTTC. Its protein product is CATSRDRNARGADEQYF.